This is a list of T cell receptor beta chains from one sample in a study of blood T cell repertoires in COVID-19. The data were produced by immunoSEQ multiplex PCR, yet TCRdb's version contains in-frame clones alone and is incomplete. The sample carries roughly 250,000 clones, approximately 81% recorded once. Sample: peripheral blood. The receptors come from a man in his forties with acute or convalescent COVID-19. Each CDR3 is given with its conserved first and last residue. The D gene is left open where the match is weak. A clone size is listed for some rows: how often the clone was seen (once, few, many), or a class if it is expanded.

j_gene: TRBJ2-3; abundance: NA; v_gene: TRBV25-1; len: 15; d_gene: NA; CDR3aa: CASSESYGHTDTQYF; CDR3nt: TGTGCCAGCAGTGAATCGTACGGACACACAGATACGCAGTATTTT
j_gene: TRBJ1-5; abundance: NA; v_gene: TRBV28; len: 13; d_gene: TRBD1; CDR3aa: CASSFGTEQPQHF; CDR3nt: TGTGCCAGCAGCTTCGGGACAGAACAGCCCCAGCATTTT
j_gene: TRBJ1-1; abundance: NA; v_gene: TRBV5-4; len: 15; d_gene: TRBD1; CDR3aa: CASSPGGTENTEAFF; CDR3nt: TGTGCCAGCAGCCCGGGGGGGACAGAGAACACTGAAGCTTTCTTT
j_gene: TRBJ2-7; abundance: few; v_gene: TRBV12-5; len: 13; d_gene: TRBD1; CDR3aa: CASGFDRGYEQYF; CDR3nt: TGTGCTAGTGGTTTCGACAGGGGGTACGAGCAGTACTTC
j_gene: TRBJ1-3; abundance: NA; v_gene: TRBV7-3; len: 13; d_gene: TRBD1; CDR3aa: CASSSTGGDTIYF; CDR3nt: TGTGCCAGCAGCTCGACAGGGGGCGACACCATATATTTT
j_gene: TRBJ2-1; abundance: NA; v_gene: TRBV7-2; len: 16; d_gene: TRBD2; CDR3aa: CASSQGLAGGQNEQFF; CDR3nt: TGTGCCAGCAGCCAGGGACTAGCGGGGGGCCAGAATGAGCAGTTCTTC
j_gene: TRBJ2-3; abundance: NA; v_gene: TRBV5-4; len: 17; d_gene: TRBD2; CDR3aa: CASSLTSGGTFANTQYF; CDR3nt: TGTGCCAGCAGCTTGACTAGCGGGGGAACTTTTGCAAATACGCAGTATTTT
j_gene: TRBJ1-2; abundance: once; v_gene: TRBV6-2/TRBV6-3; len: 15; d_gene: NA; CDR3aa: CASSTGPGANYGYTF; CDR3nt: TGTGCCAGCAGTACCGGTCCAGGGGCTAACTATGGCTACACCTTC
j_gene: TRBJ1-5; abundance: NA; v_gene: TRBV30; len: 13; d_gene: TRBD1; CDR3aa: CAWRGQEYQPQHF; CDR3nt: TGTGCCTGGAGAGGACAGGAATATCAGCCCCAGCATTTT
j_gene: TRBJ2-1; abundance: NA; v_gene: TRBV28; len: 14; d_gene: NA; CDR3aa: CASRSRDFRNEQFF; CDR3nt: TGTGCCAGCAGGAGTCGGGACTTTCGGAATGAGCAGTTCTTC
j_gene: TRBJ1-1; abundance: NA; v_gene: TRBV5-1; len: 14; d_gene: NA; CDR3aa: CASSLTGMNTEAFF; CDR3nt: TGCGCCAGCAGCTTGACAGGCATGAACACTGAAGCTTTCTTT
j_gene: TRBJ1-2; abundance: few; v_gene: TRBV5-4; len: 13; d_gene: TRBD1; CDR3aa: CATNEGAIDGYTF; CDR3nt: TGTGCCACCAACGAGGGGGCGATCGATGGCTACACCTTC
j_gene: TRBJ1-1; abundance: NA; v_gene: TRBV30; len: 14; d_gene: TRBD1; CDR3aa: CAWNVGTGHSEAFF; CDR3nt: TGTGCCTGGAATGTTGGGACAGGTCATTCTGAAGCTTTCTTT
j_gene: TRBJ1-3; abundance: NA; v_gene: TRBV29-1; len: 11; d_gene: NA; CDR3aa: CSAGAGGTIYF; CDR3nt: TGCAGCGCCGGGGCGGGGGGCACCATATATTTT
j_gene: TRBJ1-3; abundance: NA; v_gene: TRBV5-4; len: 14; d_gene: NA; CDR3aa: CASSRKGSGNTIYF; CDR3nt: TGTGCCAGCAGTCGAAAGGGGTCTGGAAACACCATATATTTT
j_gene: TRBJ1-2; abundance: NA; v_gene: TRBV28; len: 14; d_gene: TRBD1; CDR3aa: CASSFFVGGDGYTF; CDR3nt: TGTGCCAGCAGTTTTTTCGTAGGGGGCGATGGCTACACCTTC
j_gene: TRBJ2-3; abundance: NA; v_gene: TRBV4-3; len: 15; d_gene: NA; CDR3aa: CASSQEGHNTDTQYF; CDR3nt: TGCGCCAGCAGCCAAGAAGGACACAACACAGATACGCAGTATTTT
j_gene: TRBJ1-1; abundance: NA; v_gene: TRBV30; len: 12; d_gene: TRBD1; CDR3aa: CAWSLGTVEAFF; CDR3nt: TGTGCCTGGAGTCTGGGGACAGTTGAAGCTTTCTTT
j_gene: TRBJ1-5; abundance: NA; v_gene: TRBV30; len: 16; d_gene: NA; CDR3aa: CAWSNGQIHSNQPQHF; CDR3nt: TGTGCCTGGAGTAACGGACAGATACATAGCAATCAGCCCCAGCATTTT
j_gene: TRBJ2-2; abundance: NA; v_gene: TRBV24-1; len: 12; d_gene: NA; CDR3aa: CAVTGGTGELFF; CDR3nt: TGTGCCGTAACAGGTGGCACCGGGGAGCTGTTTTTT
j_gene: TRBJ1-3; abundance: once; v_gene: TRBV10-2; len: 16; d_gene: NA; CDR3aa: CASSEFTGLSGNTIYF; CDR3nt: TGCGCCAGCAGTGAGTTTACAGGGCTATCTGGAAACACCATATATTTT
j_gene: TRBJ2-7; abundance: NA; v_gene: TRBV2; len: 12; d_gene: NA; CDR3aa: CATSLRSAGQYF; CDR3nt: TGTGCCACCAGCCTCAGATCAGCAGGGCAGTACTTC
j_gene: TRBJ1-3; abundance: NA; v_gene: TRBV6-5; len: 15; d_gene: NA; CDR3aa: CASRPDSLTGNTIYF; CDR3nt: TGTGCCAGCAGGCCGGACAGCTTGACAGGAAACACCATATATTTT
j_gene: TRBJ1-3; abundance: NA; v_gene: TRBV9; len: 13; d_gene: TRBD1; CDR3aa: CASRGGGGNTIYF; CDR3nt: TGTGCCAGCAGAGGAGGGGGCGGAAACACCATATATTTT
j_gene: TRBJ1-1; abundance: NA; v_gene: TRBV3-1/TRBV3-2; len: 15; d_gene: TRBD1; CDR3aa: CASSHGQGVRTEAFF; CDR3nt: TGTGCCAGCAGCCATGGACAGGGGGTGAGGACTGAAGCTTTCTTT
j_gene: TRBJ2-7; abundance: NA; v_gene: TRBV3-1/TRBV3-2; len: 15; d_gene: TRBD1; CDR3aa: CASSPQGAYSYEQYF; CDR3nt: TGTGCCAGCAGCCCGCAGGGGGCGTACTCCTACGAGCAGTACTTC
j_gene: TRBJ1-5; abundance: NA; v_gene: TRBV10-3; len: 16; d_gene: TRBD1; CDR3aa: CAISESGTGVDQPQHF; CDR3nt: TGTGCCATCAGTGAGTCCGGGACAGGGGTCGATCAGCCCCAGCATTTT
j_gene: TRBJ2-7; abundance: NA; v_gene: TRBV6-6; len: 14; d_gene: NA; CDR3aa: CASSYGQRAYEQYF; CDR3nt: TGTGCCAGCAGTTATGGGCAGAGGGCCTACGAGCAGTACTTC
j_gene: TRBJ1-1; abundance: NA; v_gene: TRBV9; len: 14; d_gene: NA; CDR3aa: CASSVGGADTEAFF; CDR3nt: TGTGCCAGCAGCGTAGGAGGAGCGGACACTGAAGCTTTCTTT
j_gene: TRBJ2-5; abundance: NA; v_gene: TRBV24-1; len: 15; d_gene: TRBD1; CDR3aa: CATSESGQVEETQYF; CDR3nt: TGTGCCACCAGTGAATCCGGACAGGTTGAGGAGACCCAGTACTTC
j_gene: TRBJ1-3; abundance: NA; v_gene: TRBV5-6; len: 16; d_gene: NA; CDR3aa: CASSLPRLHSGNTIYF; CDR3nt: TGTGCCAGCAGCCTACCGAGGCTACACTCTGGAAACACCATATATTTT
j_gene: TRBJ2-7; abundance: NA; v_gene: TRBV6-6; len: 14; d_gene: TRBD2; CDR3aa: CASSPGTSGYEQYF; CDR3nt: TGTGCCAGCAGTCCCGGGACTAGCGGTTACGAGCAGTACTTC
j_gene: TRBJ1-2; abundance: NA; v_gene: TRBV5-1; len: 15; d_gene: TRBD1; CDR3aa: CASSSGQATSYGYTF; CDR3nt: TGCGCCAGCAGCTCCGGACAGGCGACCTCCTATGGCTACACCTTC
j_gene: TRBJ1-1; abundance: NA; v_gene: TRBV18; len: 13; d_gene: NA; CDR3aa: CASSPDSRTEAFF; CDR3nt: TGTGCCAGCTCACCGGACAGTCGGACTGAAGCTTTCTTT
j_gene: TRBJ1-1; abundance: NA; v_gene: TRBV9; len: 14; d_gene: TRBD1; CDR3aa: CASSEETGRGEAFF; CDR3nt: TGTGCCAGCAGCGAGGAGACAGGGAGAGGTGAAGCTTTCTTT
j_gene: TRBJ2-7; abundance: NA; v_gene: TRBV12-5; len: 15; d_gene: TRBD2; CDR3aa: CASGLSRGGFNEQYF; CDR3nt: TGTGCTAGTGGTTTGTCACGGGGAGGGTTCAACGAGCAGTACTTC
j_gene: TRBJ1-5; abundance: few; v_gene: TRBV4-1; len: 16; d_gene: NA; CDR3aa: CASSQEVSAGNQPQHF; CDR3nt: TGCGCCAGCAGCCAAGAGGTGTCGGCAGGGAATCAGCCCCAGCATTTT
j_gene: TRBJ2-3; abundance: once; v_gene: TRBV5-1; len: 15; d_gene: NA; CDR3aa: CASSLLAHYTDTQYF; CDR3nt: TGCGCCAGCAGCTTGCTAGCCCACTACACAGATACGCAGTATTTT
j_gene: TRBJ2-5; abundance: few; v_gene: TRBV5-1; len: 16; d_gene: TRBD2; CDR3aa: CASSSGRLAGKETQYF; CDR3nt: TGCGCCAGCAGCTCGGGGAGACTAGCGGGGAAAGAGACCCAGTACTTC
j_gene: TRBJ1-1; abundance: NA; v_gene: TRBV27; len: 12; d_gene: NA; CDR3aa: CASSSIGGRAFF; CDR3nt: TGTGCCAGCAGCTCCATCGGAGGTCGGGCTTTCTTT
j_gene: TRBJ1-2; abundance: NA; v_gene: TRBV15; len: 13; d_gene: NA; CDR3aa: CATSRGAQGSLHF; CDR3nt: TGTGCCACCAGCAGAGGGGCACAGGGAAGTCTCCACTTC
j_gene: TRBJ1-2; abundance: NA; v_gene: TRBV7-9; len: 15; d_gene: TRBD1; CDR3aa: CASRHGTGGVYGYTF; CDR3nt: TGTGCCAGCAGGCATGGGACAGGGGGTGTCTATGGCTACACCTTC
j_gene: TRBJ2-3; abundance: NA; v_gene: TRBV27; len: 16; d_gene: NA; CDR3aa: CASASPSLQGLGAQYF; CDR3nt: TGTGCCAGCGCATCCCCCTCTCTCCAGGGGCTTGGGGCGCAGTATTTT
j_gene: TRBJ2-1; abundance: NA; v_gene: TRBV15; len: 13; d_gene: NA; CDR3aa: CATSKKGGGEQFF; CDR3nt: TGTGCCACCAGCAAGAAAGGAGGCGGTGAGCAGTTCTTC
j_gene: TRBJ2-1; abundance: NA; v_gene: TRBV25-1; len: 16; d_gene: TRBD2; CDR3aa: CASSDQRGGSYNEQFF; CDR3nt: TGTGCCAGCAGTGACCAGCGGGGGGGATCCTACAATGAGCAGTTCTTC
j_gene: TRBJ2-6; abundance: NA; v_gene: TRBV7-3; len: 16; d_gene: NA; CDR3aa: CASSLSRDAGANVLTF; CDR3nt: TGTGCCAGCAGCCTAAGCCGGGATGCCGGGGCCAACGTCCTGACTTTC
j_gene: TRBJ1-2; abundance: once; v_gene: TRBV5-1; len: 13; d_gene: TRBD1; CDR3aa: CASSPRDRDGYTF; CDR3nt: TGCGCCAGCAGCCCCCGGGACAGGGATGGCTACACCTTC
j_gene: TRBJ2-4; abundance: NA; v_gene: TRBV6-6; len: 13; d_gene: TRBD2; CDR3aa: CASSRTAGDIQYF; CDR3nt: TGTGCCAGCAGCCGGACGGCGGGGGACATTCAGTACTTC